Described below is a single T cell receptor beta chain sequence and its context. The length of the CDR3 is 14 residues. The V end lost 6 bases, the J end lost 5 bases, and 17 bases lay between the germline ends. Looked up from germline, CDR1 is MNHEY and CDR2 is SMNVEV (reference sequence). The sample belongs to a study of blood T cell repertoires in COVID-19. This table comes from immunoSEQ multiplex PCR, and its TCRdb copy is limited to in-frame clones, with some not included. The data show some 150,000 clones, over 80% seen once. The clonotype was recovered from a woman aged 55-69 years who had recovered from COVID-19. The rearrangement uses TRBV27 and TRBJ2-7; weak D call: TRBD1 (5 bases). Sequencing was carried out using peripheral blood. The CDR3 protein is CASRKTQVSDEQYF. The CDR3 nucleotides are TGTGCCAGCAGAAAAACACAGGTCTCGGACGAGCAGTACTTC.